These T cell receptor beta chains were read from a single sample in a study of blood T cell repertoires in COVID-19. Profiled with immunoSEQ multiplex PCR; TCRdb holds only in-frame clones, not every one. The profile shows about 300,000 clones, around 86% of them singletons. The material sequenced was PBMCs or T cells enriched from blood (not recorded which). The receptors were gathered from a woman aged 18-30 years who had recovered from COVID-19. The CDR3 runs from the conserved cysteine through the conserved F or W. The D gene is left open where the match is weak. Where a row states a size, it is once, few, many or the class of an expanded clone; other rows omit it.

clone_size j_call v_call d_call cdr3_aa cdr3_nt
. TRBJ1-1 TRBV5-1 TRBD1 CASSLSTGGNTEAFF TGCGCCAGCAGCTTGTCGACAGGGGGGAACACTGAAGCTTTCTTT
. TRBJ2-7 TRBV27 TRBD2 CASRGLAGSYEQYF TGTGCCAGCAGGGGACTAGCGGGTTCCTACGAGCAGTACTTC
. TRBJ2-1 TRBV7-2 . CASSLRRENEQFF TGTGCCAGCAGCTTGAGGCGGGAAAATGAGCAGTTCTTC
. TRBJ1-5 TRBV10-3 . CAISLNAGNQPQHF TGTGCCATCAGCTTAAACGCAGGCAATCAGCCCCAGCATTTT
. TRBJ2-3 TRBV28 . CASLTLGATDTQYF TGTGCCAGCCTAACGTTGGGGGCCACAGATACGCAGTATTTT
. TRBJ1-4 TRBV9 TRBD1 CASSPTGVRANEKLFF TGTGCCAGCAGCCCTACAGGGGTGAGGGCTAATGAAAAACTGTTTTTT
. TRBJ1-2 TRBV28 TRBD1 CASSLGQGIYGYTF TGTGCCAGCAGTTTAGGACAGGGGATCTATGGCTACACCTTC
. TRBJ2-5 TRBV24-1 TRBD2 CATSDQSSGRASETQYF TGTGCCACCAGTGACCAGAGTAGCGGGAGGGCCTCGGAGACCCAGTACTTC
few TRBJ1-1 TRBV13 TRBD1 CASSTTGDTEAFF TGTGCCAGCAGTACGACAGGGGACACTGAAGCTTTCTTT
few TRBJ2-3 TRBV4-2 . CASSQGGPTDTQYF TGTGCCAGCAGCCAAGGAGGGCCCACAGATACGCAGTATTTT
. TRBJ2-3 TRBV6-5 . CATSPYRNTQYF TGTGCCACCTCACCGTACAGAAACACGCAGTATTTT
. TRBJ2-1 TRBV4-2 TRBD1 CASSSQAGGSYNEQFF TGTGCCAGCAGCTCCCAGGCAGGGGGTTCCTACAATGAGCAGTTCTTC
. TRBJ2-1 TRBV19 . CASSIVPRNEQFF TGTGCCAGTAGTATAGTTCCCCGCAATGAGCAGTTCTTC
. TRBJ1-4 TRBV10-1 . CASSESRRTTNEKLFF TGCGCCAGCAGTGAGTCCCGGAGAACAACTAATGAAAAACTGTTTTTT
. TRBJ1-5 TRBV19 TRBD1 CASSLTGGEAQPQHF TGTGCCAGTAGCCTGACAGGGGGCGAGGCCCAGCCCCAGCATTTT
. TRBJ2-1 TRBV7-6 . CASSLSPGRVLQLNEQFF TGTGCCAGCAGCTTAAGCCCCGGCAGGGTTCTTCAACTCAATGAGCAGTTCTTC
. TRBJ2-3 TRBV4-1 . CASSQDVQGSQYF TGCGCCAGCAGCCAAGATGTTCAGGGATCGCAGTATTTT
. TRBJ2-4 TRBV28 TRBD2 CASSRTGGAGVAKNIQYF TGTGCCAGCAGCCGCACCGGTGGGGCGGGAGTGGCCAAAAACATTCAGTACTTC
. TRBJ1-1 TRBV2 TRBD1 CASSGQGLPNTEAFF TGTGCCAGCAGTGGACAGGGCCTCCCGAACACTGAAGCTTTCTTT
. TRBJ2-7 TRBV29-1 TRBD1 CSANPGQGEQYF TGCAGCGCCAATCCGGGACAGGGTGAGCAGTACTTC
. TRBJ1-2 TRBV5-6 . CASSLLQIYGYTF TGTGCCAGCAGCTTGTTGCAGATCTATGGCTACACCTTC
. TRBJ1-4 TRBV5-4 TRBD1 CASSLAAGGNEKLFF TGTGCCAGCAGCTTGGCGGCAGGGGGTAATGAAAAACTGTTTTTT
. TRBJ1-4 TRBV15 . CATSAGTNEKLFF TGTGCCACCAGCGCAGGCACTAATGAAAAACTGTTTTTT
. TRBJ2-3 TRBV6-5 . CASSRDLSTQYF TGTGCCAGCAGTCGGGACTTAAGCACGCAGTATTTT
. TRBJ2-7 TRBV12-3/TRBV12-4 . CASSLTGSHEQYF TGTGCCAGCAGTTTAACCGGGAGCCACGAGCAGTACTTC
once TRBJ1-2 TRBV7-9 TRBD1 CASSQGQGYGYTF TGTGCCAGCAGCCAGGGACAGGGATATGGCTACACCTTC
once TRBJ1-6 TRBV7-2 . CASSQGGLSLPLHF TGTGCCAGCAGCCAGGGAGGTTTAAGCCTACCCCTCCACTTT
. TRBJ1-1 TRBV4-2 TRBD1 CASSKSVTGDTEAFF TGTGCCAGCAGCAAAAGTGTGACAGGGGACACTGAAGCTTTCTTT
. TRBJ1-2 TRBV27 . CASSPTGPYGYTF TGTGCCAGCAGTCCTACAGGGCCCTATGGCTACACCTTC
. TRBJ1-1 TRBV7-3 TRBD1 CASSSTQGSEAFF TGTGCCAGCAGCTCAACACAGGGGAGTGAAGCTTTCTTT
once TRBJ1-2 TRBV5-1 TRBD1 CASSLEGQVYGYTF TGCGCCAGCAGCTTGGAGGGACAGGTCTATGGCTACACCTTC
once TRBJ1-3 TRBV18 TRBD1 CASSVGQGTRSGNTIYF TGTGCCAGCTCAGTAGGACAGGGCACACGCTCTGGAAACACCATATATTTT
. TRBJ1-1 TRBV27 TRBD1 CASSLGQGSTYTEAFF TGTGCCAGCAGTCTCGGACAGGGGAGTACGTACACTGAAGCTTTCTTT
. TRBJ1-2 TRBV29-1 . CSDGAGLNYGYTF TGCAGCGACGGAGCGGGGTTAAACTATGGCTACACCTTC
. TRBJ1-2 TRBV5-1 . CASSLVTGFGYGYTF TGCGCCAGCAGCTTGGTAACAGGGTTCGGCTATGGCTACACCTTC
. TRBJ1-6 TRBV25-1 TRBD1 CASSEYTRGTGVNSPLHF TGTGCCAGCAGTGAATATACCAGGGGGACAGGGGTTAATTCACCCCTCCACTTT
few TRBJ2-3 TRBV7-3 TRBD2 CASSFSRGGLNTQYF TGTGCCAGCAGCTTCTCGCGGGGGGGCCTGAATACGCAGTATTTT
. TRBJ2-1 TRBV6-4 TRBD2 CASSDSTRAGDEQFF TGTGCCAGCAGTGACTCGACGAGAGCGGGGGATGAGCAGTTCTTC
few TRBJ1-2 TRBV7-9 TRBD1 CASSPSDRVGYGYTF TGTGCCAGCAGCCCCTCCGACAGGGTAGGGTATGGCTACACCTTC
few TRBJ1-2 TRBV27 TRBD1 CASSPGTGVGGYTF TGTGCCAGCAGCCCCGGGACAGGGGTAGGTGGCTACACCTTC
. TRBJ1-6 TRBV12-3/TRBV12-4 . CASSAKTGTPLHF TGTGCCAGCAGCGCAAAAACGGGTACCCCCCTCCACTTT
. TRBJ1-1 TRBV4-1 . CASSHFRGPEAFF TGCGCCAGCAGCCATTTCAGGGGTCCCGAAGCTTTCTTT
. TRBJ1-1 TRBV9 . CASSVAPDLRNTEAFF TGTGCCAGCAGCGTAGCCCCAGATCTCCGGAACACTGAAGCTTTCTTT
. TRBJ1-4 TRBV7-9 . CASSSVGSSNEKLFF TGTGCCAGCAGTTCAGTGGGCAGCTCTAATGAAAAACTGTTTTTT
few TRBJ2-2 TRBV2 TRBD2 CASSTSEANTGELFF TGTGCCAGCAGTACTAGCGAAGCGAACACCGGGGAGCTGTTTTTT
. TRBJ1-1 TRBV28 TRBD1 CASSSTGQGTEAFF TGTGCCAGCAGTTCCACGGGACAGGGCACTGAAGCTTTCTTT
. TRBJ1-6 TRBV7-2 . CASSNYLRGYNSPLHF TGTGCCAGCAGCAACTACCTCCGCGGGTATAATTCACCCCTCCACTTT
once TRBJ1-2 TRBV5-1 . CASSLLQGPDGYTF TGCGCCAGCAGCCTACTGCAGGGGCCGGATGGCTACACCTTC
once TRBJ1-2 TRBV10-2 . CASSQQGYGYTF TGCGCCAGCAGCCAACAGGGTTATGGCTACACCTTC
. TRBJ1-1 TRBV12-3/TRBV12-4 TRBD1 CASSNRGLGAFF TGTGCCAGCAGTAACAGGGGGCTCGGAGCTTTCTTT
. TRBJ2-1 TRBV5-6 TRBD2 CASSSGLAGQNEQFF TGTGCCAGCAGCTCCGGCCTAGCGGGACAGAATGAGCAGTTCTTC
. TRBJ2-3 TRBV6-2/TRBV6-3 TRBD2 CASSYSSSTPGLVADTQYF TGTGCCAGCAGTTACTCGAGTTCCACTCCGGGACTAGTAGCAGATACGCAGTATTTT
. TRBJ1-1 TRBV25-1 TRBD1 CASSDRTGGLNTEAFF TGTGCCAGCAGTGACCGGACAGGGGGCCTGAACACTGAAGCTTTCTTT
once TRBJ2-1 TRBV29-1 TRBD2 CSVEGGLAGDGKLYNEQFF TGCAGCGTTGAGGGGGGACTAGCGGGAGATGGAAAGTTATACAATGAGCAGTTCTTC